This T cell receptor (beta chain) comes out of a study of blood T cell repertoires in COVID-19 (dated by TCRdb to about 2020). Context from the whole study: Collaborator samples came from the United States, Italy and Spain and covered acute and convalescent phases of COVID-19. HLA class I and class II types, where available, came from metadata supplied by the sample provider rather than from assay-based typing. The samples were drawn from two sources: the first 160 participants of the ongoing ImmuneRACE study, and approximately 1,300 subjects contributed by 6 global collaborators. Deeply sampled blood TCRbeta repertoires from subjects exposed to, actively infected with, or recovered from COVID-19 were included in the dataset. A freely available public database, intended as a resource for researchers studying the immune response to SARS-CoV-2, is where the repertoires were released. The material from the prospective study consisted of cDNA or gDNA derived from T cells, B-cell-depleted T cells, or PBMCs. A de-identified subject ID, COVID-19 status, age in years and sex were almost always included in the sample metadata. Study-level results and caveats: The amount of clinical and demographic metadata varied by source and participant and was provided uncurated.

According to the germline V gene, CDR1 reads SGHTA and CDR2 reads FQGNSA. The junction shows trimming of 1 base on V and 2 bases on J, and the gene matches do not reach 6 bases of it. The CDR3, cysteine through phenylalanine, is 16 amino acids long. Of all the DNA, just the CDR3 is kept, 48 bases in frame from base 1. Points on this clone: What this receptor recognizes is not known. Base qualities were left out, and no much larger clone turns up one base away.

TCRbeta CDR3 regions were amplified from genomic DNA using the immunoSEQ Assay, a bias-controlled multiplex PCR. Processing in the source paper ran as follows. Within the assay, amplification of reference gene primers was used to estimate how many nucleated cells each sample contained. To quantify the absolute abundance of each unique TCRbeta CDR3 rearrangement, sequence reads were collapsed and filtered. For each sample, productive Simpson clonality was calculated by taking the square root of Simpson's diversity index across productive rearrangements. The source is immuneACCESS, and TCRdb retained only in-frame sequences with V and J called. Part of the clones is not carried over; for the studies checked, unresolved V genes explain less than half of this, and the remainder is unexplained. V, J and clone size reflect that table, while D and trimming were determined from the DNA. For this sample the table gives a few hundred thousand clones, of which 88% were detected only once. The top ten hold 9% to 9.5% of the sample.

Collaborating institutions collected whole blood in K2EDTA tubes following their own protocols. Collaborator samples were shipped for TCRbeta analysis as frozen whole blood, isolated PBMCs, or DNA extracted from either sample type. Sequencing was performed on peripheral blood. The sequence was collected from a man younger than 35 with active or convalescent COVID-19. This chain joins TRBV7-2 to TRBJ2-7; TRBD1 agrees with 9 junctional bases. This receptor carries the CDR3 CASSLDVGQGTYEQYF. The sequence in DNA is TGTGCCAGCAGCTTAGATGTAGGACAGGGGACCTACGAGCAGTACTTC. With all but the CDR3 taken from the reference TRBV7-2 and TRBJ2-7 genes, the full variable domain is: GAGVSQSPSNKVTEKGKDVELRCDPISGHTALYWYRQSLGQGLEFLIYFQGNSAPDKSGLPSDRFSAERTGGSVSTLTIQRTQQEDSAVYLCASSLDVGQGTYEQYFGPGTRLTVT.